This T cell receptor beta chain stems from a study of beta chain features in type 1 diabetes. Study-level points and caveats: The cDNA sequencing approach could over-represent high-TCR-expressing cells. Shorter TCRB CDR3s, moderately but significantly so, were found in Type 1 diabetes patients in all four CD4+ subsets. In the patient group, naive, central memory and Treg TCRB repertoires seemed more alike than in the healthy donor group.

Researchers reported sorting CD4+ naive, central memory, regulatory and stem cell-like memory cells via CD45RO/CCR7/CD25/CD127/CD95/CD27. The CDR3 extends over 15 amino acids. V was cut by 1 base and J by 0 bases, with 7 bases left in between. Germline-derived CDR1 and CDR2 are SGHAT and FQNNGV. On this clone: The antigen is unknown. This sample includes further DNA sequences coding for the same CDR3.

Reverse transcription of all isolated RNA meant that expressed TCRB transcripts were sequenced. The data were produced by immunoSEQ multiplex PCR, yet TCRdb's version contains in-frame clones alone and is incomplete. Of around 400,000 clones in the sample, approximately 12% are singletons; the top ten hold about 0.018%. The clonotype was recovered from a man aged 18 to 29 in good health. This rearrangement joins TRBV11-2 to TRBJ2-1; no clear D. The sequenced sample was naive CD4+ T cells from blood. The CDR3 spells CASSLGGSSYNEQFF. The CDR3 region has the DNA TGTGCCAGCAGCTTAGGAGGAAGCTCCTACAATGAGCAGTTCTTC.